These 5 T cell receptor beta chains originate from one sample sequenced in a study of blood T cells in healthy people across ages. Through a sample-barcoded 5' primer and a J-beta primer mix, a second PCR was run for about 7 to 12 cycles. Via MiXCR, TCRdb re-called the 5' RACE reads, giving one row per CDR3 protein. The sample consists of 800,000 to 1,300,000 distinct CDR3 sequences, roughly 24% of them appearing once. This sample was also put to use in a study of T cells of mothers and their children.

Sequenced input: blood. These receptors originate from a girl aged 2 to 9 in good health.

There are a few counts of this clonotype. In nucleotides, the CDR3 is TGTGCCACCAGCTATTCGCGGGGGACTCAAGAGACCCAGTACTTC. This codes for CATSYSRGTQETQYF. The chain couples TRBV15 to TRBJ2-5; TRBD2 matches at 7 bases. The CDR3 is 15 amino acids. CDR1 is LNHNV and CDR2 is YYDKDF in the germline V gene (reference sequence). V trimming: 5 bases; J trimming: 2 bases; junction bases outside the gene matches: 8.

V is TRBV18 and J is TRBJ2-5; no clear D gene. V gave up 10 bases and J gave up 0 bases, with 15 bases separating them. The CDR3 loop spans 14 amino acids. The germline gives CDR1 KGHSH, CDR2 LQKENI. CDR3 sequence: CATSLYAYQETQYF. The CDR3 region has the DNA TGTGCCACCTCCCTATATGCCTACCAAGAGACCCAGTACTTC.

The V and J genes are TRBV29-1 and TRBJ1-4; D unclear. This CDR3 is built from 13 residues. CDR1 and CDR2 (germline): SQVTM, ANQGSEA. Trimming took off 6 bases at V and 7 bases at J, with 15 bases between the two ends. The CDR3 region is CSVRREFGEKLFF. The CDR3 DNA reads as TGCAGCGTGAGAAGGGAGTTTGGTGAAAAACTGTTTTTT.

Only a few counts were recorded for this clonotype. The V call is TRBV13, the J call TRBJ1-1; D gene unclear. Germline V gives CDR1 PRHDT, CDR2 FYEKMQ (reference sequence). The CDR3 loop spans 13 amino acids. The V and J ends lost 11 bases and 5 bases respectively, with 18 bases between them. In nucleotides, the CDR3 is TGTGCCCTTGCCCCGGGGTTAGGGACTGAAGCTTTCTTT. Its translation is CALAPGLGTEAFF.

V and J are TRBV20-1 and TRBJ1-6; no reliable D call. V gave up 0 bases and J gave up 8 bases, with 11 bases separating them. CDR3 length: 14 residues. Per germline, CDR1 DFQATT and CDR2 SNEGSKA (reference sequence). CDR3 sequence (DNA): TGCAGTGCTAGAGACGTTGGACTCTATTCACCCCTCCACTTT. Residues: CSARDVGLYSPLHF.